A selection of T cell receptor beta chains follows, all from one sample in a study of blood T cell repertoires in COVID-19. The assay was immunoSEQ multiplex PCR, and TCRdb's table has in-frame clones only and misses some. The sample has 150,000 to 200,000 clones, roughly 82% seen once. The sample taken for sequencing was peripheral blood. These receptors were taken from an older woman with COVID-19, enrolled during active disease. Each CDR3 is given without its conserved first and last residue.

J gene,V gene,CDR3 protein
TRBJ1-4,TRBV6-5,ASRAATGLNEKLF
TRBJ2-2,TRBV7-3,ASSLGGGEGPGELF
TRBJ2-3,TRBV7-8,ASSSGLAGADTQY
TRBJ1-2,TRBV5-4,ASSLQAGGYT
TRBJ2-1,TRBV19,ASAIRGGSSYNEQF
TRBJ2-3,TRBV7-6,ASSARDPSTDTQY
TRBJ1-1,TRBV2,ASSRVNTEAF
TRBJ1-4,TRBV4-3,ASSQDRHGGNEKLF
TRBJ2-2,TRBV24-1,ATSDLPLAGVRTGELF
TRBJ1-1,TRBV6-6,ASSYEGGDTEAF
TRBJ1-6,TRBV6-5,ASRPPQGINSPLH
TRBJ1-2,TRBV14,ASSQHSPGFYGYT
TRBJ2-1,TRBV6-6,ASRTSGRGSYNEQF
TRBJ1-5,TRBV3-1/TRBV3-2,ASSPTGGPNQPQH
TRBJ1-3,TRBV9,ASSVGNSGNTIY
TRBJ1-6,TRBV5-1,ASSLATENSPLH
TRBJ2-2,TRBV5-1,ASSFTSGGNTGELF
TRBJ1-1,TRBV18,ASSLLGTEAF
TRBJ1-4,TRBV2,ASSTENEKLF
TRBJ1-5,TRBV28,ASSPRTQTQH
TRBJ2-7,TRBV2,ASRETGAYRDEQY
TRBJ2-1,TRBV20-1,SASYAPLLYNEQF
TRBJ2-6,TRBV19,ASSIGTGSGANVLT
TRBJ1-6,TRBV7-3,ASSLEGYNSPLH
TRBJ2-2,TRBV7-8,ASSFLAQPNTGELF